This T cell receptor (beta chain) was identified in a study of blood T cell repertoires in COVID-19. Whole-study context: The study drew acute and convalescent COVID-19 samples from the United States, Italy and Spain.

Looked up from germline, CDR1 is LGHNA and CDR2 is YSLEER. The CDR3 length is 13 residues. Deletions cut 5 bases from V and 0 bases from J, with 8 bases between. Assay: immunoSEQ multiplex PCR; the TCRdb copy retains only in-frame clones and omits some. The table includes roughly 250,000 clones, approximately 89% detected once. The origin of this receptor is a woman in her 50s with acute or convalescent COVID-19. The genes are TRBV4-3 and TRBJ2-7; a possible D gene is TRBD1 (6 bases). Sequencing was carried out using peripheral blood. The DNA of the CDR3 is TGCGCCAGCAGCAGGGACATCTCCTACGAGCAGTACTTC. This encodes CASSRDISYEQYF.